This entry features one TCR beta chain sequence. The data originate from a study of cytomegalovirus exposure and HLA in healthy donors. Primers for the PCR totalled 60 Vbeta and 13 Jbeta. Here immunoSEQ multiplex PCR was the method, and the copy in TCRdb shows in-frame clones only, minus some. The table has 150,000 to 200,000 clones, roughly 73% seen once; the top ten hold around 11%. The CDR3 has 15 residues. V lost 3 bases to trimming and J lost 6 bases; unmatched junction nucleotides: 8. Germline CDR1 SGDLS, CDR2 YYNGEE. The chain employs TRBV9 and TRBJ2-1, with 8 bases identical to TRBD2. The TCR sequence derives from a man aged 18 to 30 in good health and CMV-seropositive. Sequenced sample: PBMCs. CDR3 region: CASSEGLVDVNEQFF. Written as DNA, the CDR3 is TGTGCCAGCAGCGAGGGACTAGTGGACGTCAATGAGCAGTTCTTC.